This T cell receptor (beta chain) was recovered during a study of blood T cells in healthy people across ages. Combining a sample-barcoded 5' primer with a J-beta primer mix, a second PCR ran for about 6 to 11 cycles. TCRdb reprocessed the 5' RACE reads via MiXCR and lists one record per CDR3 protein. The sample lists about 1 million distinct CDR3 sequences, more than 35% occurring once. The germline V and J ends were trimmed by 2 bases and 0 bases, with 17 bases remaining between them. The germline V gene has CDR1 SGHTA and CDR2 FQGNSA. This CDR3 region has 18 residues. This clonotype originated in a woman in her fifties or sixties in good health. This chain links TRBV7-2 with TRBJ2-1; TRBD2 might be the D (6 bases). The material sequenced was blood. The CDR3 here is CASSLNRDSLSSYNEQFF. The CDR3 region has the DNA TGTGCCAGCAGCTTAAACCGGGACTCCCTGAGCTCCTACAATGAGCAGTTCTTC.